The 16 T cell receptor beta chains in this list originate from one sample, sequenced in a study of human T cells and chemical hapten exposure. Each CDR3 protein gets one entry after TCRdb re-called the RACE reads with MiXCR. Altogether 190,000 or so distinct CDR3 sequences are present, approximately 31% being singletons, with the ten largest covering less than 3%. Regarding time point: pre-sensitization, week 0. Treatment reported: therapeutic diphenylcyclopropenone sensitization with weekly scalp DPC. The sequencing used whole blood, collected in connection with sensitization to the hapten diphenylcyclopropenone (DPC). These receptors all stem from a woman in her twenties or thirties with alopecia areata. Some clones in this sample may be carry-over from other donors' samples.

The chain links TRBV9 to TRBJ2-5; 16 bases align to TRBD2. Trimming took 3 bases from V and 2 from J; bases not matched to a gene: 1. CDR1 is SGDLS, CDR2 YYNGEE, per germline. CDR3 size: 16 residues. The CDR3 region is CASSAGLAGGQETQYF. The CDR3 DNA reads as TGTGCCAGCAGCGCGGGACTAGCGGGAGGGCAAGAGACCCAGTACTTC.

This clonotype turned up a few times. The chain joins TRBV3-1 to TRBJ1-4; D unclear. The germline V and J ends were trimmed by 0 bases and 7 bases, with 15 bases remaining between them. This CDR3 is 16 amino acids long. Germline V gene sequence: CDR1 LGHDT, CDR2 YNNKEL (reference sequence). The CDR3 coding sequence is TGTGCCAGCAGCCAAGAGATTGGGATAGTCGGTGAAAAACTGTTTTTT. It is translated as CASSQEIGIVGEKLFF.

This clonotype was recorded many times. This chain connects TRBV9 to TRBJ2-6; no firm D call. CDR1 is SGDLS, CDR2 YYNGEE, per germline. The CDR3 has 14 residues. V lost 4 bases and J 2 bases, leaving 7 bases between the germline ends. CDR3 coding DNA: TGTGCCAGCAGCTACCGTGCTGGGGCCAACGTCCTGACTTTC. Translated, it gives CASSYRAGANVLTF.

This clonotype was detected a few times. The chain couples TRBV20-1 to TRBJ2-5; perhaps D is TRBD1 or TRBD2 (5 bases each). Germline V gene lookup returns CDR1 DFQATT and CDR2 SNEGSKA (reference sequence). Trimming pared 5 bases from V and 0 bases from J, leaving 13 bases between. This CDR3 comprises 14 residues. DNA of the CDR3: TGCAGTGCTCCGGGCTGGGGGTACCAAGAGACCCAGTACTTC. This translates into CSAPGWGYQETQYF.

This clonotype appeared a few times. The chain recombines TRBV28 with TRBJ2-5, with D uncertain. The CDR3 has 13 residues. CDR1 MDHEN and CDR2 SYDVKM come from the germline V gene. V was cut by 1 base and J by 4 bases, with 7 bases left in between. This CDR3 reads CASSLFTGETQYF. CDR3 in DNA: TGTGCCAGCAGTTTATTCACTGGAGAGACCCAGTACTTC.

The V call is TRBV29-1, the J call TRBJ2-1; possibly TRBD1 for D (6 bases). This CDR3 has 13 residues. V was cut by 3 bases and J by 9 bases, with 15 bases left in between. Germline V gene sequence: CDR1 SQVTM, CDR2 ANQGSEA. CDR3 protein: CSVESQLRGEQFF. The CDR3 DNA reads as TGCAGCGTTGAGAGCCAGCTCAGGGGTGAGCAGTTCTTC.

The chain carries TRBV10-3 and TRBJ2-3, with 8 bases lining up with TRBD2. Germline V CDR1 and CDR2: ENHRY, SYGVKD. V shed 2 bases, J shed 7 bases, and the junction held 2 bases outside the gene matches. The CDR3 sequence is 13 residues long. The CDR3 region is CAISEERGNTQYF. In nucleotides, the CDR3 is TGTGCCATCAGTGAGGAGCGGGGGAATACGCAGTATTTT.

The genes are TRBV20-1 and TRBJ2-1; 10 nucleotides align to TRBD2. Germline V CDR1 and CDR2: DFQATT, SNEGSKA (reference sequence). V shed 3 bases, J shed 6 bases, and the junction held 2 bases outside the gene matches. The CDR3 extends over 13 amino acids. CDR3 region: CSASGTSVNEQFF. DNA for the CDR3: TGCAGTGCTAGTGGGACTAGCGTCAATGAGCAGTTCTTC.

The J gene is TRBJ2-1, the V gene TRBV5-1; TRBD2 is a possible D gene (5 bases). The CDR3 length is 12 residues. Trimming shortened V by 2 bases and J by 9 bases, and 9 bases separated the two germline ends. Germline lookup yields CDR1 SGHRS and CDR2 YFSETQ. The CDR3 nucleotides read TGCGCCAGCAGCTTTACAGAGGGTGAGCAGTTCTTC. This gives the protein CASSFTEGEQFF.

Only a few counts were recorded for this clonotype. The chain couples TRBV20-1 to TRBJ1-6, with TRBD1 as a possible D gene (6 bases). Trimming took 5 bases from V and 5 from J, leaving 16 bases between them. Germline loops: CDR1 DFQATT, CDR2 SNEGSKA (reference sequence). The length of the CDR3 is 15 residues. CDR3 in DNA: TGCAGTGCTCGCCTCAGTGAGGGGGATAATTCACCCCTCCACTTT. It specifies CSARLSEGDNSPLHF.

This chain links TRBV6-5 with TRBJ2-7; D unclear. Trimming took 6 bases from V and 8 from J, leaving 20 bases between them. The germline V gene encodes CDR1 MNHEY and CDR2 SVGAGI. The CDR3 length is 14 residues. CDR3 DNA sequence: TGTGCCAGCAGCAAGCAGCCTTCTACTACGAAGCAGTACTTC. This codes for CASSKQPSTTKQYF.

The chain has TRBV29-1 and TRBJ1-1, with D hard to call. The V end was cut by 5 bases, the J end by 3 bases, with 4 bases between. Germline CDR1 reads SQVTM; CDR2 reads ANQGSEA. The CDR3 extends over 10 amino acids. The DNA of the CDR3 is TGCAGCGTTTATGACACTGAAGCTTTCTTT. The encoded protein is CSVYDTEAFF.

This chain links TRBV28 with TRBJ1-2; D is undetermined. Germline values: CDR1 MDHEN, CDR2 SYDVKM. With 4 bases removed from V and 1 base from J, the gap between germline ends came to 10 bases. This CDR3 region has 14 residues. For the CDR3, the DNA is TGTGCCAGCAGTTCTCCCGGTTATAACTATGGCTACACCTTC. The encoded protein is CASSSPGYNYGYTF.

The rearrangement uses TRBV5-8 and TRBJ2-3; a weak D match, TRBD1 (6 bases). The V end was cut by 4 bases, the J end by 3 bases, with 18 bases between. Per germline, CDR1 SGHTS and CDR2 YDEGEE. The CDR3 extends over 16 amino acids. CDR3 region: CASSAQTGTWTDTQYF. CDR3 DNA: TGTGCCAGCAGCGCCCAAACAGGGACCTGGACAGATACGCAGTATTTT.

The chain uses TRBV29-1 and TRBJ2-2, with D possibly being TRBD1 (5 bases). V was shortened by 2 bases and J by 5 bases, with 6 bases between the two germline ends. The CDR3 is 12 amino acids. Germline CDR1 SQVTM, CDR2 ANQGSEA. The CDR3 nucleotides are TGCAGCGTTGAAAGGACAACCGGGGAGCTGTTTTTT. Its protein is CSVERTTGELFF.

This clonotype has more than one count but fewer than ten. V gene TRBV20-1 combines with J gene TRBJ2-2; D might be TRBD1 (5 bases). The germline CDR1 and CDR2 sequences are DFQATT and SNEGSKA (reference sequence). The CDR3 totals 13 residues. V shed 7 bases and J shed 0 bases, with 9 bases lying between them. The CDR3 nucleotides read TGCAGTGTCCCGACAGCGAACACCGGGGAGCTGTTTTTT. This translates into CSVPTANTGELFF.